This T cell receptor (beta chain) was observed in a study of blood T cell repertoires in COVID-19. Overall study: Whether acute or convalescent, the COVID-19 samples came from the United States, Italy and Spain. PBMCs, B-cell-depleted T cells, or T cells provided the cDNA or gDNA that made up the material.

Per germline, CDR1 MDHEN and CDR2 SYDVKM. CDR3 length: 15 residues. V was cut by 5 bases and J by 4 bases, with 17 bases left in between. This table comes from immunoSEQ multiplex PCR, and its TCRdb copy is limited to in-frame clones, with some not included. The sample contains 200,000 or so clones, 80% to 90% of which appear only once. The clonotype comes from a woman aged 18-29 years in a cohort exposed to, infected with or recovered from COVID-19 (not recorded which). This sequence joins TRBV28 and TRBJ1-1; D possibly corresponds to TRBD1 (5 bases). Sequencing was carried out using PBMCs or T cells enriched from blood (not recorded which). CDR3 DNA sequence: TGTGCCAGCAGTCCAAGTAAGGGGTGGAGCACTGAAGCTTTCTTT. This gives the protein CASSPSKGWSTEAFF.